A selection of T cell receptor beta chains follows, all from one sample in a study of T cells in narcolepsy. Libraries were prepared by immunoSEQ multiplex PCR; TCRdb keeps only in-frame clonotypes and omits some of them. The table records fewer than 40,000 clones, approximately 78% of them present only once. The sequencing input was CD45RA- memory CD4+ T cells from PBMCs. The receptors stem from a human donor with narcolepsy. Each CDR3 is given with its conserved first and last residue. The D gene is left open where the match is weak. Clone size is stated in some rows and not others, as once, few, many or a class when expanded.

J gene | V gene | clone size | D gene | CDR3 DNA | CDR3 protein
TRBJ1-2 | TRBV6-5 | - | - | TGTGCCAGCAGTTACACCGCGACAGGTTTCTATGGCTACACCTTC | CASSYTATGFYGYTF
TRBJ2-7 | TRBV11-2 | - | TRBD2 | TGTGCCAGCAGCTTAGCGACTAGCGGGACAGCCTACGAGCAGTACTTC | CASSLATSGTAYEQYF
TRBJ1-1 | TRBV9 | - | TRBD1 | TGTGCCAGCAGCGTAGGGCCCACAGGGGCTAACACTGAAGCTTTCTTT | CASSVGPTGANTEAFF
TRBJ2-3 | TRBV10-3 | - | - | TGCGCCAGCAGTGTCCACACAGATACGCAGTATTTT | CASSVHTDTQYF
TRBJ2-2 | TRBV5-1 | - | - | TGCGCCAGCAGCTTGATCCCCAACACCGGGGAGCTGTTTTTT | CASSLIPNTGELFF
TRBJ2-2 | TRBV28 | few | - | TGTGCCAGCAACCCCCTTGGACGTGACGACACCGGGGAGCTGTTTTTT | CASNPLGRDDTGELFF
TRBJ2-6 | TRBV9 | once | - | TGTGCCAGCAGCGCCGATTGGGGGGTCGGGGCCAACGTCCTGACTTTC | CASSADWGVGANVLTF
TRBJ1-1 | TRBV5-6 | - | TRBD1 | TGTGCCAGCAGATTAAACTACAGGGGGATTTCCGAAGCTTTCTTT | CASRLNYRGISEAFF
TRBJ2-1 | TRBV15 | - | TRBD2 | TGTGCCACCAGCAGAGATCTTGCTAGCGGCAATGAGCAGTTCTTC | CATSRDLASGNEQFF
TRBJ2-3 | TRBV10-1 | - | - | TGCGCCAGCAGCCCCACTAGGGGCAGCACAGATACGCAGTATTTT | CASSPTRGSTDTQYF
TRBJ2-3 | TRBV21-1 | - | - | TGTGCCAGCAGCAAAGAGGGACAGGGCGGGTCAGATACGCAGTATTTT | CASSKEGQGGSDTQYF
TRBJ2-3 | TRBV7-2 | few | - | TGTGCCAGCAGCTTAGTGGTAGGGGGGCAAGGCACAGATACGCAGTATTTT | CASSLVVGGQGTDTQYF
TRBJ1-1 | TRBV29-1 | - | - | TGCAGCGGAGTTCCAGGGAGGGGGACTGAAGCTTTCTTT | CSGVPGRGTEAFF
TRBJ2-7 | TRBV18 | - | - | TGTGCCAGCTCCCCCGGACTTTCTGGTCGCTACGAGCAGTACTTC | CASSPGLSGRYEQYF
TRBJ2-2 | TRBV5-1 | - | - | TGCGCCAGCAGCTTCGGAGAGGGCACCGGGGAGCTGTTTTTT | CASSFGEGTGELFF
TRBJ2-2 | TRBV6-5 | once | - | TGTGCCAGCAGTGAGAGGGTTGACACCGGGGAGCTGTTTTTT | CASSERVDTGELFF
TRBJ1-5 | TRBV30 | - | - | TGTGCCTTTACAGGGAGCCTCAATCAGCCCCAGCATTTT | CAFTGSLNQPQHF
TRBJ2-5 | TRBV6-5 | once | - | TGTGCCAGCAGTTACCTGGAGACCCAGTACTTC | CASSYLETQYF
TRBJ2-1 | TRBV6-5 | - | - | TGTGCCAGCAGTGGGAGGATCAATGAGCAGTTCTTC | CASSGRINEQFF
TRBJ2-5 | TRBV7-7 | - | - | TGTGCTAGCAGCTTAGATGCCAGCGGAGGGGGGGAGACCCAGTACTTC | CASSLDASGGGETQYF
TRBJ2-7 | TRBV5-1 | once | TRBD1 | TGCGCCAGCAGCTTGACGGGCGACAGGGCGGACTACGAGCAGTACTTC | CASSLTGDRADYEQYF
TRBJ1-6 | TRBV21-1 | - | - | TGTGCCAGCAGCAAACGGGGTAATTCACCCCTCCACTTT | CASSKRGNSPLHF
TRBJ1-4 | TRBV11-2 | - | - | TGTGCCAGCAGCTTAGGGTACGCGGCGAAACTGTTTTTT | CASSLGYAAKLFF
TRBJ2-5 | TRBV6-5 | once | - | TGTGCCAGCTCCATACAGGGAAGGAGTCAAGAGACCCAGTACTTC | CASSIQGRSQETQYF
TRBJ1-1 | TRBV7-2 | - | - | TGTGCCAGCAGCTTAGAGGTGAACACTGAAGCTTTCTTT | CASSLEVNTEAFF
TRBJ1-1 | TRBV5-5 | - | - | TGTGCCAGCAGCTTGTACGGACTGAACACTGAAGCTTTCTTT | CASSLYGLNTEAFF
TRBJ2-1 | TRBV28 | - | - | TGTGCCAGCAAGGGGTCAATTCACTACAATGAGCAGTTCTTC | CASKGSIHYNEQFF
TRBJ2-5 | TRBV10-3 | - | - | TGTGCCCCCCAGGGTGAGACCCAGTACTTC | CAPQGETQYF
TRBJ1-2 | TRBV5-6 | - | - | TGTGCCAGCAGTCTCCCGGGACAAGGGATAAACTATGGCTACACCTTC | CASSLPGQGINYGYTF
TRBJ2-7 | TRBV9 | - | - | TGTGCCAGCAGCGTAGGTGGAGTCCACGAGCAGTACTTC | CASSVGGVHEQYF
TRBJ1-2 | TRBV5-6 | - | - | TGTGCCAGCAGCTTGGTGGACACACGACCTAACTATGGCTACACCTTC | CASSLVDTRPNYGYTF
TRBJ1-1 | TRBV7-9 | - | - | TGTGCCAGCAGCTTAGGTCGGGACATTATGAACACTGAAGCTTTCTTT | CASSLGRDIMNTEAFF
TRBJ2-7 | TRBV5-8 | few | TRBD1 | TGTGCCAGCAGCCAACAGGGGAACTACTACGAGCAGTACTTC | CASSQQGNYYEQYF
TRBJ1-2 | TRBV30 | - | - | TGTGCCTGGAGTTCGGTCGGGGCGGCAGCCTATGGCTACACCTTC | CAWSSVGAAAYGYTF
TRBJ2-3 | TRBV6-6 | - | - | TGTGCCAGCAGACGGACAGCGGCTAGCACAGATACGCAGTATTTT | CASRRTAASTDTQYF
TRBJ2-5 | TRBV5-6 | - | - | TGTGCCAGCAGCTTCCGTCTGGGCCGAGAGACCCAGTACTTC | CASSFRLGRETQYF
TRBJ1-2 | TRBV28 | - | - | TGTGCCAGCAGCCTAAACTCGGATGGCTACACCTTC | CASSLNSDGYTF
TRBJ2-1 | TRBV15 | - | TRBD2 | TGTGCCACCAGCAGAGGTTCGGCTAGCGGGGATCTTGAGCAGTTCTTC | CATSRGSASGDLEQFF